This T cell receptor (beta chain) was identified during a study of cytomegalovirus exposure and HLA in healthy donors. Points from the study as a whole: Cytomegalovirus association was listed for approximately 150 TCR beta chains. Reported findings show TCR beta sequences accurately forecast HLA-A and HLA-B alleles in most subjects. Earlier results showed most TCR beta V segments being productive about 87% or about 30% of the time.

In nominal health when sampled, donors likely had unrecorded immune exposures nonetheless. Germline V gene sequence: CDR1 SGHRS, CDR2 YFSETQ. The CDR3 length is 15 residues. As concerns this clone: The target antigen is unknown. At one of its ends the junction is not consistent with the germline gene, which may arise from a read error.

PCR amplification relied on 60 Vbeta primers (plus 13 Jbeta primers). Profiled with immunoSEQ multiplex PCR; TCRdb holds only in-frame clones, not every one. Among 100,000 to 150,000 clones listed, 70% to 85% were seen once. The TCR was taken from a woman aged 60-70 years in good health and CMV-seropositive. Sequenced material: PBMCs. The chain links TRBV5-1 to TRBJ1-5; D possibly corresponds to TRBD1 (6 bases). The CDR3 spells CVSSETGLGLQPQHF. DNA for the CDR3: TGCGTCAGCAGCGAAACAGGGTTAGGCCTTCAGCCCCAGCATTTT. The full variable domain, its missing parts supplied by reference TRBV5-1 and TRBJ1-5, is KAGVTQTPRYLIKTRGQQVTLSCSPISGHRSVSWYQQTPGQGLQFLFEYFSETQRNKGNFPGRFSGRQFSNSRSEMNVSTLELGDSALYLCVSSETGLGLQPQHFGDGTRLSIL.